This is a list of T cell receptor beta chains from one sample in a study of blood T cell repertoires in COVID-19. Produced via immunoSEQ multiplex PCR; TCRdb's table is partial and in-frame only. Of 390,000 or so clones listed, more than 70% are singletons. The sample comprised peripheral blood. The receptors come from a young woman with COVID-19, enrolled during active disease. CDR3s include the opening cysteine and the closing phenylalanine or tryptophan. The D gene is left open where the match is weak. A row's size may be missing; if present it is once, few, many or a size class.

j_call d_call v_call clone_size cdr3_aa cdr3_nt
TRBJ2-3 - TRBV19 - CASTTLHGSRVDTQYF TGTGCCAGTACCACCCTACACGGGAGTCGGGTAGATACGCAGTATTTT
TRBJ2-2 - TRBV24-1 few CATSDWVRDNTGELFF TGTGCCACCAGTGATTGGGTCAGGGATAACACCGGGGAGCTGTTTTTT
TRBJ2-3 TRBD2 TRBV23-1 - CASSQSMTSGAEGDTQYF TGCGCCAGCAGTCAATCTATGACTAGCGGGGCTGAAGGAGATACGCAGTATTTT
TRBJ1-4 - TRBV30 - CAWSVHLVANEKLFF TGTGCCTGGAGTGTACATCTGGTGGCTAATGAAAAACTGTTTTTT
TRBJ2-7 TRBD1 TRBV5-1 - CASIATGGVGEQYF TGCGCCAGCATTGCGACAGGGGGCGTGGGCGAGCAGTACTTC
TRBJ1-1 - TRBV6-2/TRBV6-3 once CASSYSTREAFF TGTGCCAGCAGTTACTCGACGCGGGAAGCTTTCTTT
TRBJ2-5 TRBD1 TRBV6-5 once CATSGTAQETQYF TGTGCCACCTCCGGGACAGCACAAGAGACCCAGTACTTC
TRBJ2-3 TRBD2 TRBV12-3/TRBV12-4 - CASHLAGGDTQYF TGTGCCAGCCACCTAGCGGGAGGAGATACGCAGTATTTT
TRBJ1-2 TRBD1 TRBV27 - CASSSDRAGYYGYTF TGTGCCAGCAGTTCGGACAGGGCGGGTTACTATGGCTACACCTTC
TRBJ2-7 - TRBV11-2 - CASSDSAQVQYF TGTGCCAGCAGCGACAGCGCCCAGGTGCAGTACTTC
TRBJ2-7 - TRBV5-1 - CASSLSQGMSYEQYF TGCGCCAGCAGCTTGAGTCAGGGGATGTCCTACGAGCAGTACTTC
TRBJ1-3 - TRBV6-1 - CASSEVPGDGNTIYF TGTGCCAGCAGTGAAGTCCCAGGGGATGGAAACACCATATATTTT
TRBJ2-3 - TRBV11-2 - CASSSRDVAADTQYF TGTGCCAGCAGTTCCCGGGATGTTGCTGCAGATACGCAGTATTTT
TRBJ1-5 TRBD1 TRBV6-5 once CASSSHGQGTEPQHF TGTGCCAGCAGTTCCCACGGACAGGGGACGGAGCCCCAGCATTTT
TRBJ2-2 - TRBV6-1 - CASSDLGRHTGELFF TGTGCCAGCAGTGACCTGGGGAGGCACACCGGGGAGCTGTTTTTT
TRBJ2-2 TRBD2 TRBV6-5 - CASLWREINTGELFF TGTGCCAGCCTCTGGCGGGAGATAAACACCGGGGAGCTGTTTTTT
TRBJ2-2 - TRBV11-2 once CASSLARPRGTGELFF TGTGCCAGCAGCTTAGCACGGCCTAGGGGAACCGGGGAGCTGTTTTTT
TRBJ2-1 TRBD2 TRBV3-1/TRBV3-2 - CASSHLLAGDDYNEQFF TGTGCCAGCAGCCACCTACTAGCGGGGGACGACTACAATGAGCAGTTCTTC
TRBJ2-3 TRBD2 TRBV6-4 many CASSDGTSGSTDTQYF TGTGCCAGCAGTGACGGGACTAGCGGGAGCACAGATACGCAGTATTTT
TRBJ2-7 - TRBV30 - CAWSRGPSYEQYF TGTGCCTGGAGCAGGGGTCCCTCCTACGAGCAGTACTTC
TRBJ1-1 - TRBV6-1 once CASSEAGSNTEAFF TGTGCCAGCAGTGAAGCGGGCAGCAACACTGAAGCTTTCTTT
TRBJ1-5 - TRBV2 - CASTRSGNQPQHF TGTGCCAGCACTAGAAGCGGCAATCAGCCCCAGCATTTT
TRBJ1-2 TRBD1 TRBV30 - CAWSKLIRTGYDYGYTF TGTGCCTGGAGCAAACTAATACGGACAGGGTACGACTATGGCTACACCTTC
TRBJ2-3 - TRBV12-3/TRBV12-4 - CASSPDEADTQYF TGTGCCAGCAGCCCGGATGAGGCAGATACGCAGTATTTT
TRBJ2-5 TRBD2 TRBV7-8 - CASSPAGGSETQYF TGTGCCAGCAGCCCAGCGGGAGGGTCGGAGACCCAGTACTTC
TRBJ2-2 - TRBV5-5 - CASSLLGSGTGELFF TGTGCCAGCAGCTTGCTGGGCAGCGGAACCGGGGAGCTGTTTTTT
TRBJ2-7 TRBD2 TRBV27 - CASSLRLAGAAGEQYF TGTGCCAGCAGTTTAAGACTAGCGGGAGCCGCGGGCGAGCAGTACTTC
TRBJ2-5 - TRBV11-2 - CASSLVAARETQYF TGTGCCAGCAGCTTAGTGGCAGCGAGGGAGACCCAGTACTTC
TRBJ2-1 TRBD1 TRBV5-1 - CASSSGQGLDEQFF TGCGCCAGCAGCTCTGGACAGGGGTTGGATGAGCAGTTCTTC
TRBJ2-1 - TRBV1 few CTSSEAGVNNEQFF TGCACCAGTTCCGAGGCGGGGGTTAACAATGAGCAGTTCTTC
TRBJ2-1 - TRBV5-1 - CASSGSSVSSYNEQFF TGCGCCAGCAGTGGATCTAGCGTTAGCTCCTACAATGAGCAGTTCTTC
TRBJ1-2 - TRBV5-4 - CASSLLRGYDYGYTF TGTGCCAGCAGCTTGTTGAGGGGGTACGACTATGGCTACACCTTC
TRBJ2-1 TRBD2 TRBV7-8 - CASSLRLAGPYNEQFF TGTGCCAGCAGCCTGAGACTAGCGGGACCCTACAATGAGCAGTTCTTC
TRBJ2-1 - TRBV20-1 - CSATVYNEQFF TGCAGTGCTACAGTGTACAATGAGCAGTTCTTC
TRBJ2-7 TRBD2 TRBV27 - CASSLVVAGVRAYEQYF TGTGCCAGCAGTTTGGTAGTAGCGGGAGTGAGGGCCTACGAGCAGTACTTC
TRBJ2-2 - TRBV6-2/TRBV6-3 once CASSLVGGNTGELFF TGTGCCAGCAGTTTGGTGGGAGGGAACACCGGGGAGCTGTTTTTT
TRBJ2-5 TRBD2 TRBV5-1 few CASSFRTSGRGETQYF TGCGCCAGCAGCTTCCGGACTAGCGGGAGGGGAGAGACCCAGTACTTC
TRBJ2-7 TRBD1 TRBV4-1 - CASSVRQGSYEQYF TGCGCCAGCAGCGTCCGACAGGGGTCATACGAGCAGTACTTC
TRBJ2-1 - TRBV6-2/TRBV6-3 - CASSYSRINEQFF TGTGCCAGCAGTTACTCGAGGATTAATGAGCAGTTCTTC
TRBJ2-3 TRBD1 TRBV28 - CASSLGRGKDTQYF TGTGCCAGCAGTTTGGGCAGGGGGAAGGATACGCAGTATTTT
TRBJ2-1 TRBD2 TRBV9 once CASSYGTSGRVAGEQFF TGTGCCAGCAGCTACGGGACTAGCGGGAGGGTTGCGGGTGAGCAGTTCTTC
TRBJ1-6 - TRBV21-1 - CASSKASKNSPLHF TGTGCCAGCAGCAAAGCGAGCAAGAATTCACCCCTCCACTTT
TRBJ1-6 - TRBV6-1 few CASSEQGRVGSPLHF TGTGCCAGCAGTGAACAGGGTCGGGTGGGTTCACCCCTCCACTTT
TRBJ2-1 - TRBV10-3 - CAISPGLNEQFF TGTGCCATCAGCCCGGGTTTGAATGAGCAGTTCTTC
TRBJ2-7 TRBD1 TRBV7-2 - CASSLRIRTGISYEQYF TGTGCCAGCAGCTTAAGAATTAGGACAGGGATTTCCTACGAGCAGTACTTC
TRBJ1-2 TRBD1 TRBV10-3 few CANGQGVNYGYTF TGTGCCAACGGACAGGGGGTGAACTATGGCTACACCTTC
TRBJ2-1 - TRBV27 - CASSKHSSYNEQFF TGTGCCAGCTCCAAGCATAGCAGCTACAATGAGCAGTTCTTC
TRBJ2-6 TRBD1 TRBV4-1 - CASSHPGGRSLSGANVLTF TGCGCCAGCAGCCACCCAGGGGGAAGGTCTCTCTCTGGGGCCAACGTCCTGACTTTC
TRBJ1-4 - TRBV7-9 - CASSLLRGTSTSDEKLFF TGTGCCAGCAGCTTACTTCGGGGGACGTCGACTTCGGATGAAAAACTGTTTTTT
TRBJ1-1 TRBD1 TRBV28 few CASSSRQGAYTEAFF TGTGCCAGCAGTTCGAGACAGGGGGCATACACTGAAGCTTTCTTT
TRBJ2-5 TRBD1 TRBV7-8 - CASSRQGETQYF TGTGCCAGCAGCCGACAGGGTGAGACCCAGTACTTC
TRBJ2-1 TRBD2 TRBV9 - CASSVDPGLAATYNEQFF TGTGCCAGCAGCGTAGACCCCGGACTAGCGGCAACCTACAATGAGCAGTTCTTC
TRBJ1-2 - TRBV28 - CASGSGSRGYTF TGTGCCAGCGGCTCGGGGTCACGAGGCTACACCTTC
TRBJ1-2 TRBD1 TRBV6-1 - CASSDNRGLGDGYTF TGTGCCAGCAGTGATAACAGGGGGTTAGGTGATGGCTACACCTTC
TRBJ1-2 - TRBV25-1 - CASSELIAGGYTF TGTGCCAGCAGTGAACTCATAGCGGGTGGCTACACCTTC
TRBJ2-5 - TRBV7-8 - CASSLRTGETQYF TGTGCCAGCAGCTTAAGAACTGGAGAGACCCAGTACTTC
TRBJ2-7 - TRBV4-3 - CASSQTLAVTADYEQYF TGCGCCAGCAGCCAAACGTTAGCGGTGACAGCAGACTACGAGCAGTACTTC
TRBJ2-3 - TRBV4-3 - CASSQGPQGPHTDTQYF TGCGCCAGCAGCCAAGGCCCCCAGGGGCCACACACAGATACGCAGTATTTT
TRBJ2-1 TRBD2 TRBV27 - CASERAGDYNEQFF TGTGCCAGCGAGAGAGCGGGAGACTACAATGAGCAGTTCTTC
TRBJ2-7 - TRBV18 - CASSSPGLDSYEQYF TGTGCCAGCTCATCACCGGGACTGGACTCCTACGAGCAGTACTTC